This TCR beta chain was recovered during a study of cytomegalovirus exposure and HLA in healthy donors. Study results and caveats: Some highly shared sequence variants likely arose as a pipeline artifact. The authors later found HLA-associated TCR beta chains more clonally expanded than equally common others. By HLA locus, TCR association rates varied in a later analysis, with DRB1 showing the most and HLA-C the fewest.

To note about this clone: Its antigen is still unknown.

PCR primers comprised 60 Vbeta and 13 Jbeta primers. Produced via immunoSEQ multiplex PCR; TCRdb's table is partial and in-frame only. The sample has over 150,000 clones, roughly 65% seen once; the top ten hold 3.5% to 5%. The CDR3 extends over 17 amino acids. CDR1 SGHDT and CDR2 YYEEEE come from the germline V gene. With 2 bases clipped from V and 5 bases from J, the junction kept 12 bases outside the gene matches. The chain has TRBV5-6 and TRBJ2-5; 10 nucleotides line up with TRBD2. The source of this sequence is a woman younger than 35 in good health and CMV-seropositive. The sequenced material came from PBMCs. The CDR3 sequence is CASSFLWSSGGRETQYF. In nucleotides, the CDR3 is TGTGCCAGCAGCTTCCTTTGGTCTAGCGGGGGTCGGGAGACCCAGTACTTC.